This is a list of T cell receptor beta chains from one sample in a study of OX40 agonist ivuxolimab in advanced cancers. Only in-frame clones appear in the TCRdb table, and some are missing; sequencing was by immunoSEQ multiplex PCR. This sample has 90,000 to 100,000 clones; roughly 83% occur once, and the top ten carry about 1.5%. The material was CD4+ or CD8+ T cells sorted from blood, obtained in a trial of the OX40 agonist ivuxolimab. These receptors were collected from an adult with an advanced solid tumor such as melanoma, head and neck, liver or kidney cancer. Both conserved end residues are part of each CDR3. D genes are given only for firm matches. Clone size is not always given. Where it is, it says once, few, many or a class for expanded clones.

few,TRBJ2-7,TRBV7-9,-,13,TGTGCCAGCAGTTCGTCAGGGTCCTACGAGCAGTACTTC,CASSSSGSYEQYF
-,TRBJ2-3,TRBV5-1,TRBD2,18,TGCGCCAGCAGCTTGGGATCTAGCGGGGGGGCAGGCACAGATACGCAGTATTTT,CASSLGSSGGAGTDTQYF
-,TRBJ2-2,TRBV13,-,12,TGTGCCAGCATCAGGGACGCCGGGGAGCTGTTTTTT,CASIRDAGELFF
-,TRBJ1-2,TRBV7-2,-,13,TGTGCCAGCAGCTTAAAACACGCGTATGGCTACACCTTC,CASSLKHAYGYTF
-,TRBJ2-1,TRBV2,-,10,TGTGCCAGCAAGACGCGTGAGCAGTTCTTC,CASKTREQFF
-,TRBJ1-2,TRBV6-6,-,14,TGTGCCAGCAGTTACCTCCCAGAGAACTATGGCTACACCTTC,CASSYLPENYGYTF
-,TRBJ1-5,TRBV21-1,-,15,TGTGCCAGCAGCAAAGATACGTATAGCAATCAGCCCCAGCATTTT,CASSKDTYSNQPQHF
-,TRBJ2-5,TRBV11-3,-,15,TGTGCCAGCAGCCGCCGCACCGGGTCACAAGAGACCCAGTACTTC,CASSRRTGSQETQYF
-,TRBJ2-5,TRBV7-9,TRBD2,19,TGTGCCAGCAGCCGAAGAGTAGGGGTTGGACTAGCGGTGCAAGAGACCCAGTACTTC,CASSRRVGVGLAVQETQYF
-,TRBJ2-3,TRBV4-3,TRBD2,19,TGCGCCAGCAGCCAAGATTATGCCCGGACTAGCGGGGGGGGAGATACGCAGTATTTT,CASSQDYARTSGGGDTQYF
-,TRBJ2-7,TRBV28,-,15,TGTGCCAGCAGTACCCGTGGGGGACTCTCCTACGAGCAGTACTTC,CASSTRGGLSYEQYF
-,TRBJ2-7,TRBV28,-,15,TGTGCCAGCAGTTTTCGGGGGCCGAGCTCCTACGAGCAGTACTTC,CASSFRGPSSYEQYF
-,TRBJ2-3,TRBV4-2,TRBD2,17,TGTGCCAGCAGCCAAGATCAGGGGAGCGGGAGGACAGATACGCAGTATTTT,CASSQDQGSGRTDTQYF
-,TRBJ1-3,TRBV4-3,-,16,TGCGCCAGCAGCCAAGGCCGAAGGGGTTCTGGAAACACCATATATTTT,CASSQGRRGSGNTIYF
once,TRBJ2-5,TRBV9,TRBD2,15,TGTGCCAGCAGCTGGAGCGGGAGCTTCCAAGAGACCCAGTACTTC,CASSWSGSFQETQYF
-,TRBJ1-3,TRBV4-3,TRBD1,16,TGCGCCAGCAGCCAAAAGGGACAGGGTTATGGAAACACCATATATTTT,CASSQKGQGYGNTIYF
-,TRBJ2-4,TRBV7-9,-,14,TGTGCCAGCAGCTCGATCGGGGGGCACCCCATTCAGTACTTC,CASSSIGGHPIQYF
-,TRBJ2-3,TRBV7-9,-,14,TGTGCCAGCAGTCCACTAGGTGCGGCAGATACGCAGTATTTT,CASSPLGAADTQYF
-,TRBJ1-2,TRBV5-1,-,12,TGCGCCAGCAGCTTGGCGGGGTATGGCTACACCTTC,CASSLAGYGYTF
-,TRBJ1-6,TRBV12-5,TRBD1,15,TGTGCTAGTGGTTTGGGGGACAGCCATAATTCACCCCTCCACTTT,CASGLGDSHNSPLHF
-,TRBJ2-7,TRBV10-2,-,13,TGCGCCAGCAGCGGGAGAAGATCCTACAAGCAGTACTTC,CASSGRRSYKQYF
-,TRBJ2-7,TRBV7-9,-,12,TGTGCCAGCAGCCCGGTGGCCTACGAGCAGTACTTC,CASSPVAYEQYF
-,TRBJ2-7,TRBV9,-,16,TGTGCCAGCAGCGAGAGGGCCGGGGTGGGAGAAAACGAGCAGTACTTC,CASSERAGVGENEQYF
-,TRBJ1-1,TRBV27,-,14,TGTGCCAGCAGTTTTCGCGACAGAAACACTGAAGCTTTCTTT,CASSFRDRNTEAFF
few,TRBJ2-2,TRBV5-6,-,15,TGTGCCAGCAGCTTTGCGATGGGAGACACCGGGGAGCTGTTTTTT,CASSFAMGDTGELFF
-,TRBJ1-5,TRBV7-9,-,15,TGTGCCAGCAGCTCCTCCAATTGGAACAATCAGCCCCAGCATTTT,CASSSSNWNNQPQHF
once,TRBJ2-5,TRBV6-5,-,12,TGTGCCAGCATGGGGCCTTGGGAGACCCAGTACTTC,CASMGPWETQYF
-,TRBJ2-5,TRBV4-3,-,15,TGCGCCAGCAGCCAAGAAAGAGACTACCAAGAGACCCAGTACTTC,CASSQERDYQETQYF
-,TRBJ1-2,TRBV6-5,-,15,TGTGCCAGCAGTTACCTCTCCGGGAGTTTCTATGGCTACACCTTC,CASSYLSGSFYGYTF
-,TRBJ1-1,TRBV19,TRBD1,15,TGTGCCAGTAGTCTCAACAGGGGCGGGAACACTGAAGCTTTCTTT,CASSLNRGGNTEAFF
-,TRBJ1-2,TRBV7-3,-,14,TGTGCCAGCAGCTACGGGGGACAATTATATGGCTACACCTTC,CASSYGGQLYGYTF
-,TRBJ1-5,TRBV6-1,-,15,TGTGCCAGCAGACAATTGACAGCTAGCAATCAGCCCCAGCATTTT,CASRQLTASNQPQHF
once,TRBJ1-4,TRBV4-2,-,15,TGTGCCAGCAGCCAAGAGGAAGGATCTGTAGAAAAACTGTTTTTT,CASSQEEGSVEKLFF
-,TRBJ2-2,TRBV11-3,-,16,TGTGCCAGCAGCTTAGATCAGGGCGGTTACACCGGGGAGCTGTTTTTT,CASSLDQGGYTGELFF
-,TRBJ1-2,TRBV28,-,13,TGTGCCAGCAGTTGGGGGATTGGCTATGGCTACACCTTC,CASSWGIGYGYTF
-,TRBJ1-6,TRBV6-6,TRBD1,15,TGTGCCAGCAGGCCCTGGGACAGGGGGTATTCACCCCTCCACTTT,CASRPWDRGYSPLHF
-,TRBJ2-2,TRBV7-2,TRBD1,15,TGTGCCAGCAGCAGACAGGGGGCGAACACCGGGGAGCTGTTTTTT,CASSRQGANTGELFF